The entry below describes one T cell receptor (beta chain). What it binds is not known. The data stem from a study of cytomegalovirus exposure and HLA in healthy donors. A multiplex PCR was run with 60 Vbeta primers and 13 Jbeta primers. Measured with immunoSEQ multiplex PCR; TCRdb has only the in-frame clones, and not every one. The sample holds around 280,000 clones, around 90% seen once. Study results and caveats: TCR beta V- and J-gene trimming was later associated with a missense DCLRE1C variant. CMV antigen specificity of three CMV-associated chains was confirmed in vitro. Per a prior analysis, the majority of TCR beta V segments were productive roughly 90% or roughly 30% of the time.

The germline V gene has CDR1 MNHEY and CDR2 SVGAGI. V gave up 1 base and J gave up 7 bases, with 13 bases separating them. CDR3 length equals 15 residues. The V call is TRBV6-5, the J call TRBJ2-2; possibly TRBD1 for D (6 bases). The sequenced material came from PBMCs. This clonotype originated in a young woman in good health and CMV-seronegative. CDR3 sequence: CASSYFLQGNGELFF. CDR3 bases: TGTGCCAGCAGTTACTTTCTGCAGGGGAACGGGGAGCTGTTTTTT.